A selection of T cell receptor beta chains follows, all from one sample in a study of a mutant IDH1 vaccine in newly diagnosed glioma. Sequenced by immunoSEQ multiplex PCR; TCRdb stores in-frame clones only, minus some. The table lists around 30,000 clones, 85% to 90% of them singletons. Their target antigens are unknown. The specimen comprised PBMCs, sampled from a glioma patient whose treatment included an IDH1 peptide vaccine. The receptors shown here come from a woman aged 30 to 39 with glioma. Each CDR3 is given without its conserved first and last residue. The order of the fields is J gene, V gene, CDR3 protein.

>TRBJ1-1|TRBV6-6
ASSRSTQIEAF
>TRBJ1-6|TRBV19
ASRSDSGGDSPLH
>TRBJ2-1|TRBV29-1
SIENRGSLNEQF
>TRBJ2-7|TRBV6-1
ASSGGVEQY
>TRBJ2-1|TRBV5-8
ASSLGGFGTSEQF
>TRBJ1-1|TRBV4-3
ASSQEGYMNTEAF
>TRBJ1-2|TRBV30
AWSVVPNNYGYT
>TRBJ1-1|TRBV30
AWRDGFNTEAF
>TRBJ1-2|TRBV19
ASSFAGQEYGYT
>TRBJ1-1|TRBV5-1
ASSLAGQTGVTEAF
>TRBJ2-6|TRBV5-6
ASSRRTSGVSGANVLT
>TRBJ1-1|TRBV4-1
ASSQDPQALNTEAF
>TRBJ1-1|TRBV7-6
ASTQPWDRVMNTEAF
>TRBJ1-1|TRBV5-5
ASSPPVGATEAF
>TRBJ1-3|TRBV5-1
ASSPGQGNWNTIY
>TRBJ2-7|TRBV5-4
ASSFDRYEQY
>TRBJ2-3|TRBV6-5
ASSRSGSDTDTQY
>TRBJ2-7|TRBV5-5
ASSFSRLAGSPYEQY
>TRBJ1-1|TRBV5-4
ASSYRDGDTEAF
>TRBJ2-1|TRBV7-9
ATQPGLAIDEQF
>TRBJ2-7|TRBV5-6
ASSPGQMRSIYEQY
>TRBJ1-1|TRBV5-4
ASSEGDTEAF
>TRBJ2-7|TRBV5-1
ASSLLEGANEQY
>TRBJ1-2|TRBV25-1
ASSEWDLGHRLGYT
>TRBJ1-4|TRBV5-5
ASSLAGGKNEKLF
>TRBJ2-4|TRBV7-9
ASSPTSGGRKNIQY
>TRBJ1-4|TRBV5-1
ASSVDRGSTNEKLF
>TRBJ1-6|TRBV4-2
ASSQDGGLGSPLH
>TRBJ1-4|TRBV2
ASSLPTGVGEKLF
>TRBJ2-7|TRBV19
ASSWRGIPYEQY
>TRBJ1-3|TRBV10-3
AISVDLPSGNTIY
>TRBJ1-6|TRBV1
TSSSSGRRDGGNSPLH
>TRBJ1-1|TRBV5-6
ASSLYSEGTEAF
>TRBJ1-2|TRBV29-1
SATGMDYGYT
>TRBJ1-4|TRBV5-4
ASSLGLGQEVEKLF
>TRBJ2-5|TRBV6-5
ASSLTGPVETQY
>TRBJ1-5|TRBV19
ASSTGTGHQPQH
>TRBJ1-1|TRBV27
ARGGNTEAF
>TRBJ1-5|TRBV5-1
ASSPDYSNQPQH